This is a list of T cell receptor beta chains from one sample in a study of T-cell memory formation after mild COVID-19. From the 5' RACE reads, TCRdb called clonotypes with MiXCR, one entry per CDR3 protein. In the table there are 350,000 to 400,000 distinct CDR3 sequences, approximately 14% of which are singletons. The sample taken for sequencing was PBMCs or a T cell subset sorted from them (not recorded which). Receptor source: a young man who had mild COVID-19 (a few samples of this study predate the infection). Cell type and time point are not known. CDR3s include the opening cysteine and the closing phenylalanine or tryptophan. A D gene is named only where the DNA matches it firmly. Clone size is not always given. Where it is, it says once, few, many or a class for expanded clones.

TRBV7-9,TRBJ2-6,TRBD1,few,TGTGCCAGCAGCTTAGCAGGACAGGGGTACGGGGCCAACGTCCTGACTTTC,CASSLAGQGYGANVLTF
TRBV7-6,TRBJ2-2,-,few,TGTGCCGTCCAGGGTCCCACCGGGGAGCTGTTTTTT,CAVQGPTGELFF
TRBV6-2/TRBV6-3,TRBJ2-1,TRBD1,-,TGTGCCAGCATCGGACAGGGGTTGCATGAGCAGTTCTTC,CASIGQGLHEQFF
TRBV29-1,TRBJ2-3,TRBD1,-,TGCAGCGTTGAGGGACAGATAAGCACAGATACGCAGTATTTT,CSVEGQISTDTQYF
TRBV12-3/TRBV12-4,TRBJ2-7,-,many,TGTGCCAGCAGTTTAGGAGCGGCCTACGAGCAGTACTTC,CASSLGAAYEQYF
TRBV14,TRBJ2-1,TRBD1,few,TGTGCCAGCAGCCAGCTTGCGCAGGGGGCTCACGGTGAGCAGTTCTTC,CASSQLAQGAHGEQFF
TRBV24-1,TRBJ2-1,TRBD2,-,TGTGCCACCAGTGATGGGTGGACTAGCGGGGGGCGCGATGAGCAGTTCTTC,CATSDGWTSGGRDEQFF
TRBV27,TRBJ2-1,TRBD2,few,TGTGCCAGCAGTTGGGAGCGGGGGGGCCATGAGCAGTTCTTC,CASSWERGGHEQFF
TRBV3-1,TRBJ2-3,-,-,TGTGCCAGCAGCAGACGGGACGCCACAGATACGCAGTATTTT,CASSRRDATDTQYF
TRBV7-2,TRBJ1-6,-,-,TGTGCCAGCAGACCACCACAAGGCCTGAGCTCCTATAATTCACCCCTCCACTTT,CASRPPQGLSSYNSPLHF
TRBV4-3,TRBJ1-6,TRBD1,few,TGCGCCAGCAGCCAAGATGGGGGACAGGGGGATAGGGCCCTCCACTTT,CASSQDGGQGDRALHF
TRBV10-3,TRBJ1-2,TRBD1,-,TGTGCCATCAGTGAGTCCGGGACAGGGGTTGGATACACCTTC,CAISESGTGVGYTF
TRBV6-2/TRBV6-3,TRBJ2-1,TRBD2,few,TGTGCCAGCAGACTAGCGGGGGTCGGTGAGCAGTTCTTC,CASRLAGVGEQFF
TRBV12-3/TRBV12-4,TRBJ1-2,TRBD1,few,TGTGCCAGCACCCCACAGGGGGACGGCTACACCTTC,CASTPQGDGYTF
TRBV12-3/TRBV12-4,TRBJ2-1,TRBD1,many,TGTGCCAGCAGTCCTCCGGTCCGGACAGGGGGCAGGAATGAGCAGTTCTTC,CASSPPVRTGGRNEQFF
TRBV20-1,TRBJ2-1,-,-,TGCAGTGCGCCACGCCCAGTTGCCCTGGGGGATGAGCAGTTCTTC,CSAPRPVALGDEQFF
TRBV5-1,TRBJ1-2,-,-,TGCGCCAGCAGCTTGATAAGCAGGGATGGCTACACCTTC,CASSLISRDGYTF
TRBV5-1,TRBJ2-5,TRBD1,few,TGCGCCAGCAAAGGGGGCTTGGGTGGTGAGACCCAGTACTTC,CASKGGLGGETQYF
TRBV3-1,TRBJ2-5,-,-,TGTGCCAGCAGCTCACTTTGGACCGGACCCTCCCAGTACTTC,CASSSLWTGPSQYF
TRBV12-3/TRBV12-4,TRBJ1-6,TRBD1,few,TGTGCCAGCAGTTTGGGGCAGGGGGCTTATAGTTCACCCCTCCACTTT,CASSLGQGAYSSPLHF
TRBV7-8,TRBJ2-3,TRBD2,-,TGTGCCAGCAGCTTATTGCGGGGAGGGTCAGATACGCAGTATTTT,CASSLLRGGSDTQYF
TRBV7-2,TRBJ1-5,-,few,TGTGCCAGCAGCTTTCTTGGCATAGATCAGCCCCAGCATTTT,CASSFLGIDQPQHF
TRBV4-2,TRBJ2-3,TRBD2,few,TGTGCCAGCAGCCATGGAAGGGGGGGAGCGGGGGCAGATACGCAGTATTTT,CASSHGRGGAGADTQYF
TRBV25-1,TRBJ2-7,-,-,TGTGCCAGCAGTGAATCGGTGGGGGGGCCCCTCGAGCAGTACTTC,CASSESVGGPLEQYF
TRBV5-1,TRBJ1-2,TRBD1,many,TGCGCCAGCAGCTTGGCTGGGACAGGGAACTATGGCTACACCTTC,CASSLAGTGNYGYTF
TRBV12-3/TRBV12-4,TRBJ1-4,-,few,TGTGCCAGCACCCGGGGGCAGGGCCATGAAAAACTGTTTTTT,CASTRGQGHEKLFF